A single sample is the source of the 15 T cell receptor beta chains below, sequenced in a study of blood T cell repertoires in COVID-19. The method was immunoSEQ multiplex PCR; TCRdb's version includes in-frame clones alone and lacks a portion of them. The table includes tens of thousands of clones, around three quarters detected once. The sample consisted of peripheral blood. These receptors were obtained from a man aged 55 to 69 with acute or convalescent COVID-19.

The rearrangement joins TRBV19 to TRBJ1-2, with D hard to call. Germline loops: CDR1 LNHDA, CDR2 SQIVND (reference sequence). The CDR3 sequence is 16 residues long. Trimming removed 4 bases from V and 2 bases from J, with 17 bases in between. The CDR3 sequence is CASSSRFDVRNYGYTF. The DNA of the CDR3 is TGTGCCAGTAGTAGCCGTTTCGACGTCAGGAACTATGGCTACACCTTC.

The rearrangement links TRBV29-1 to TRBJ2-7; 7 bases match TRBD1. The germline V gene has CDR1 SQVTM and CDR2 ANQGSEA. CDR3 size: 14 residues. V lost 5 bases, J lost 7 bases, and 14 bases stayed unmatched. The CDR3 DNA reads as TGCAGCGTTACTCATTCGGGACAGACCCGAGAGCAGTACTTC. Amino acid sequence: CSVTHSGQTREQYF.

The gene calls are TRBV11-3 and TRBJ2-1; perhaps TRBD1 as D (5 bases). This CDR3 has 16 amino acids. Trimming removed 1 base from V and 6 bases from J, with 16 bases in between. Germline V lookup: CDR1 SGHNT, CDR2 YENEEA. CDR3 sequence: CASSLAWQGSLNEQFF. CDR3 coding DNA: TGTGCCAGCAGCTTAGCGTGGCAGGGAAGCCTCAATGAGCAGTTCTTC. Supplemented by reference TRBV11-3 and TRBJ2-1, the full variable domain reads EAGVVQSPRYKIIEKKQPVAFWCNPISGHNTLYWYLQNLGQGPELLIRYENEEAVDDSQLPKDRFSAERLKGVDSTLKIQPAELGDSAVYLCASSLAWQGSLNEQFFGPGTRLTVL.

The chain is built from TRBV5-1 and TRBJ1-3; TRBD1 is a possible D gene (5 bases). V lost 0 bases to trimming and J lost 4 bases, with 8 bases between them. The CDR3 loop spans 14 amino acids. In germline, CDR1 is SGHRS, CDR2 YFSETQ. Here the CDR3 DNA reads TGCGCCAGCAGCTTGGACAGGCCCGGAAACACCATATATTTT. Translation gives CASSLDRPGNTIYF. Drawing the rest from reference TRBV5-1 and TRBJ1-3, the complete variable domain is KAGVTQTPRYLIKTRGQQVTLSCSPISGHRSVSWYQQTPGQGLQFLFEYFSETQRNKGNFPGRFSGRQFSNSRSEMNVSTLELGDSALYLCASSLDRPGNTIYFGEGSWLTVV.

The gene calls are TRBV7-9 and TRBJ1-1; D is perhaps TRBD1 (5 bases). Germline V CDR1 and CDR2: SEHNR, FQNEAQ (reference sequence). The CDR3 is 14 amino acids. Between the trimmed V and J ends, which lost 5 bases and 4 bases, there was a span of 14 bases. The CDR3 DNA sequence: TGTGCCAGCAGCCGGATGGGGGGGACCACTGAAGCTTTCTTT. Its protein product is CASSRMGGTTEAFF.

The chain recombines TRBV5-4 with TRBJ2-7; 7 bases are a match to TRBD1. The junction had 11 bases not matched to a gene; V was cut back by 7 bases and J by 7 bases. Germline V gene sequence: CDR1 SGHNT, CDR2 YYREEE (reference sequence). CDR3 length: 13 residues. The CDR3 nucleotides read TGTGCCAGCTCCCACCGGGACAGAGGGGAGCAGTACTTC. Translation: CASSHRDRGEQYF.

This clone was counted once. This chain connects TRBV6-5 to TRBJ1-2; 9 nucleotides align to TRBD1. Looked up from germline, CDR1 is MNHEY and CDR2 is SVGAGI. The CDR3 has 15 residues. V lost 6 bases to trimming and J lost 8 bases; unmatched junction nucleotides: 13. CDR3 coding DNA: TGTGCCAGCAGACCGTCCGGGACAGGGACGAAGGGCTACACCTTC. Protein product: CASRPSGTGTKGYTF.

The V call is TRBV6-5, the J call TRBJ2-1; TRBD1 aligns across 8 bases. Per the germline V gene, CDR1 is MNHEY and CDR2 is SVGAGI. The junction had 4 bases not matched to a gene; V was cut back by 9 bases and J by 3 bases. The CDR3 runs to 13 residues. CDR3 loop: CASGQGDYNEQFF. In nucleotides, the CDR3 is TGTGCCAGTGGACAGGGCGACTACAATGAGCAGTTCTTC.

Ten or more counts support this clone. The V call is TRBV15, the J call TRBJ1-5; maybe TRBD1 (6 bases). V was pared by 5 bases and J by 1 base, with 12 bases between. The CDR3 consists of 15 residues. CDR1 LNHNV and CDR2 YYDKDF come from the germline V gene (reference sequence). The CDR3 loop is CATSPDRTSNQPQHF. In nucleotides, the CDR3 is TGTGCCACCAGCCCCGACAGGACCAGCAATCAGCCCCAGCATTTT.

This clone was observed at least ten times. The same CDR3 is also encoded by other DNA sequences in this sample. The rearrangement joins TRBV4-2 to TRBJ2-7; D possibly corresponds to TRBD1 (5 bases). The CDR3 extends over 14 amino acids. Trimming cost V 0 bases and J 2 bases, with 8 bases left between them. Germline CDR1 is LGHNA and CDR2 is YNFKEQ. CDR3 sequence: CASSQEGRAYEQYF. The CDR3 DNA follows: TGTGCCAGCAGCCAAGAGGGCAGGGCCTACGAGCAGTACTTC.

The V call is TRBV5-8, the J call TRBJ2-7; 9 bases align to TRBD1. The CDR3 is made up of 13 amino acids. Trimming at V came to 3 bases and at J to 6 bases, leaving 4 bases not matched to a gene. The germline CDR1 and CDR2 sequences are SGHTS and YDEGEE. Here the CDR3 reads CASSWGQGSEQYF. CDR3 nucleotide sequence: TGTGCCAGCAGCTGGGGACAGGGTTCCGAGCAGTACTTC.

The V call is TRBV18, the J call TRBJ2-5; D remains unclear. Germline assignment: CDR1 KGHSH and CDR2 LQKENI. Trimming pared 3 bases from V and 2 bases from J, leaving 7 bases between. The CDR3 has 13 amino acids. DNA for the CDR3: TGTGCCAGCTCACCGGGCTTACAAGAGACCCAGTACTTC. Its translation is CASSPGLQETQYF.

V usage is TRBV5-5 and J usage is TRBJ2-1; 7 nucleotides agree with TRBD2. Germline V gene lookup returns CDR1 SGHKS and CDR2 YYEKEE (reference sequence). Trimming at V came to 4 bases and at J to 2 bases, leaving 6 bases not matched to a gene. The CDR3 extends over 15 amino acids. The CDR3 sequence is CASSGGRDAYNEQFF. DNA for the CDR3: TGTGCCAGCAGCGGGGGGAGGGATGCCTACAATGAGCAGTTCTTC.

In regard to this clone: One end of the junction does not line up with germline, which may come from a read error. CDR3 region: CASCFDSGAYNEQFF. CDR3 nucleotide sequence: TGTGCCAGCTGCTTTGATAGCGGCGCGTACAATGAGCAGTTCTTC. The rearrangement uses TRBV7-2 and TRBJ2-1; weak D call: TRBD2 (6 bases). In germline, CDR1 is SGHTA, CDR2 FQGNSA. This CDR3 has 15 amino acids.

This clone has just one count. DNA for the CDR3: TGTGCCAGCACGGGAAGGACAGGGGTTGAGACTGAAGCTTTCTTT. Amino acids: CASTGRTGVETEAFF. V gene TRBV2 combines with J gene TRBJ1-1, with 9 bases lining up with TRBD1. The junction had 11 bases not matched to a gene; V was cut back by 7 bases and J by 5 bases. Germline V gene lookup returns CDR1 SNHLY and CDR2 FYNNEI. This CDR3 contains 15 residues.